The 24 T cell receptor beta chains presented below share a single source sample, sequenced in a study of T cells of healthy individuals. MiXCR, run by TCRdb on the 5' RACE reads, gives a single entry per CDR3 protein. This repertoire shows 95,000 to 100,000 distinct CDR3 sequences, 15% to 20% found once; its top ten account for about 6%. These receptors originate from a human donor in good health.

This clonotype was seen a few times. The chain recombines TRBV6-2 or TRBV6-3 with TRBJ2-1, with D hard to call. The CDR3 extends over 15 amino acids. Germline assignment: CDR1 MNHEY and CDR2 SVGEGT. Trimming removed 4 bases from V and 4 bases from J, with 14 bases in between. CDR3 nucleotide sequence: TGTGCCAGCAGTTCGCACTTGTTCTGGTACAATGAGCAGTTCTTC. The encoded protein is CASSSHLFWYNEQFF.

The chain recombines TRBV20-1 with TRBJ2-5; D is possibly TRBD1 (6 bases). The germline CDR1 and CDR2 sequences are DFQATT and SNEGSKA (reference sequence). The CDR3 has 16 amino acids. V was cut by 8 bases and J by 1 base, with 23 bases left in between. The CDR3 bases are TGCAGTTCCGTTTTGAGGGCAGGGGCGATCCAAGAGACCCAGTACTTC. Translated, it gives CSSVLRAGAIQETQYF.

The rearrangement links TRBV19 to TRBJ2-2; no reliable D call. Germline V gene sequence: CDR1 LNHDA, CDR2 SQIVND (reference sequence). The CDR3 spans 15 residues. The V end lost 4 bases, the J end lost 0 bases, and 9 bases lay between the germline ends. CDR3 bases: TGTGCCAGTAGTAGAGCAGGAGCGAACACCGGGGAGCTGTTTTTT. It specifies CASSRAGANTGELFF.

The chain uses TRBV6-4 and TRBJ2-1; 9 bases line up with TRBD2. The V and J ends lost 3 bases and 8 bases, in that order; junction bases with no gene match: 8. CDR3 size: 15 residues. CDR1 MRHNA and CDR2 SNTAGT come from the germline V gene. CDR3 in amino acids: CASSESAGGPDEQFF. As DNA, the CDR3 is TGTGCCAGCAGTGAATCGGCGGGGGGGCCAGATGAGCAGTTCTTC.

The V gene is TRBV20-1, the J gene TRBJ2-7; 8 bases align to TRBD1. V was pared by 0 bases and J by 5 bases, with 6 bases of the junction left unmatched. Per the germline V gene, CDR1 is DFQATT and CDR2 is SNEGSKA (reference sequence). The CDR3 has 14 residues. CDR3 coding DNA: TGCAGTGCTAGAGACAGGGGGCGACTGGACGAGCAGTACTTC. This gives the protein CSARDRGRLDEQYF.

This clonotype was observed a handful of times. The chain recombines TRBV20-1 with TRBJ1-4; tentative D call: TRBD1 (6 bases). The CDR3 has 13 residues. Per the germline V gene, CDR1 is DFQATT and CDR2 is SNEGSKA (reference sequence). The V and J ends lost 3 bases and 8 bases respectively, with 13 bases between them. The CDR3 bases are TGCAGTGCTAGGAAGGGGGAGGGAGAAAAACTGTTTTTT. Translating gives CSARKGEGEKLFF.

Many counts were recorded for this clonotype. The V call is TRBV7-9, the J call TRBJ2-1, with TRBD1 identical over 8 bases. The germline gives CDR1 SEHNR, CDR2 FQNEAQ (reference sequence). This CDR3 region has 14 residues. Unmatched junction bases numbered 11, after V lost 8 bases and J lost 8 bases. In DNA form, the CDR3 reads TGTGCCAGCTGCCTGACAGGGGTAGATTATGAGCAGTTCTTC. This encodes CASCLTGVDYEQFF.

This clonotype was observed a handful of times. This chain uses TRBV28 with TRBJ2-5; 10 positions match TRBD1. V lost 6 bases and J lost 2; bases outside the gene matches: 6. The length of the CDR3 is 15 residues. The V gene's germline CDR1 is MDHEN and CDR2 SYDVKM. CDR3 DNA: TGTGCCAGCAGCAGTCCGGGACAGGGGCAAGAGACCCAGTACTTC. It yields the protein CASSSPGQGQETQYF.

This clonotype was seen only a few times. The genes are TRBV4-2 and TRBJ2-2; the D gene is possibly TRBD2 (5 bases). CDR1 and CDR2 (germline): LGHNA, YNFKEQ. Trimming left V 1 base short and J 0 bases short, with 12 bases between. The CDR3 covers 17 residues. In DNA, the CDR3 is TGTGCCAGCAGCCAAGGCCGACTAAGATCGAACACCGGGGAGCTGTTTTTT. Its translation: CASSQGRLRSNTGELFF.

In its sample, this clonotype was seen a few times. CDR3 DNA sequence: TGTGCCACCAGGCAGACAGTGAACACTGAAGCTTTCTTT. It codes for CATRQTVNTEAFF. This chain links TRBV15 with TRBJ1-1; D is possibly TRBD1 (5 bases). The germline CDR1 and CDR2 sequences are LNHNV and YYDKDF (reference sequence). The CDR3 is 13 residues long. V was pared by 6 bases and J by 0 bases, with 8 bases between.

V usage is TRBV4-3 and J usage is TRBJ2-1; unclear D gene. The V gene's germline CDR1 is LGHNA and CDR2 YSLEER. The CDR3 is 17 residues long. V was trimmed by 0 bases and J by 0 bases, leaving 12 bases between them. The CDR3 coding sequence is TGCGCCAGCAGCCAAGAGGCGTTAGTGAGCTCCTACAATGAGCAGTTCTTC. This translates into CASSQEALVSSYNEQFF.

The CDR3 spells CASSLGSGFGEQFF. Written as DNA, the CDR3 is TGTGCCAGCAGTTTAGGGTCCGGATTCGGTGAGCAGTTCTTC. This chain connects TRBV12-3 or TRBV12-4 to TRBJ2-1; no definite D call. V was clipped by 1 base and J by 9 bases, with 13 bases between them. The length of the CDR3 is 14 residues.

The rearrangement links TRBV14 to TRBJ1-5; no definite D call. The CDR3 totals 16 residues. Per germline, CDR1 SGHDN and CDR2 FVKESK. The V gene lost 2 bases and the J gene lost 2 bases, with 13 bases spanning the gap. The CDR3 loop reads CASSQNLRSRNQPQHF. The CDR3 DNA reads TGTGCCAGCAGCCAAAATTTGCGGAGCCGCAATCAGCCCCAGCATTTT.

This clonotype was detected many times. The chain uses TRBV20-1 and TRBJ2-7, with D perhaps matching TRBD2 (6 bases). Per the germline V gene, CDR1 is DFQATT and CDR2 is SNEGSKA (reference sequence). The CDR3 spans 15 residues. Trimming took 4 bases from V and 2 from J, leaving 18 bases between them. CDR3 in amino acids: CSATTRRGTAYEQYF. DNA for the CDR3: TGCAGTGCTACAACCCGGCGGGGAACAGCCTACGAGCAGTACTTC.

The V and J genes are TRBV19 and TRBJ1-5; 8 bases align to TRBD1. The CDR3 extends over 15 amino acids. The trim removed 4 bases at V and 3 bases at J, leaving 5 bases unmatched. Per the germline V gene, CDR1 is LNHDA and CDR2 is SQIVND (reference sequence). The CDR3 loop is CASSKQGVTNQPQHF. CDR3 nucleotides: TGTGCCAGTAGTAAACAGGGGGTCACCAATCAGCCCCAGCATTTT.

This chain uses TRBV7-2 with TRBJ2-3, with D maybe TRBD2 (6 bases). Germline-derived CDR1 and CDR2 are SGHTA and FQGNSA. Trimming took off 1 base at V and 12 bases at J, with 17 bases between the two ends. This CDR3 contains 14 residues. The CDR3: CASSLVTSGLQQYF. DNA for the CDR3: TGTGCCAGCAGCTTAGTGACTAGTGGCCTCCAACAGTATTTT.

V and J are TRBV13 and TRBJ1-6; weak D call: TRBD1 (5 bases). Germline V lookup: CDR1 PRHDT, CDR2 FYEKMQ (reference sequence). The CDR3 runs 13 residues. V lost 3 bases and J 11 bases, leaving 11 bases between the germline ends. CDR3 amino acids: CASSLLTGPPLHF. The DNA of the CDR3 is TGTGCCAGCAGCTTGCTTACAGGTCCACCCCTCCACTTT. Drawing the rest from reference TRBV13 and TRBJ1-6, the complete variable domain is AAGVIQSPRHLIKEKRETATLKCYPIPRHDTVYWYQQGPGQDPQFLISFYEKMQSDKGSIPDRFSAQQFSDYHSELNMSSLELGDSALYFCASSLLTGPPLHFGNGTRLTVT.

The rearrangement uses TRBV15 and TRBJ2-1; 7 positions match TRBD2. CDR3 size: 15 residues. Looked up from germline, CDR1 is LNHNV and CDR2 is YYDKDF (reference sequence). V lost 5 bases and J lost 2; bases outside the gene matches: 6. CDR3 bases: TGTGCCACCAGCCTCGGGAGGAACCCCTACAATGAGCAGTTCTTC. This encodes CATSLGRNPYNEQFF.

This clonotype was observed at least ten times. The rearrangement uses TRBV4-3 and TRBJ2-3, with TRBD2 matching 9 bases. J gave up 5 bases and V 0 bases, and 12 bases lay outside the gene matches. CDR3 length: 18 amino acids. CDR1 LGHNA and CDR2 YSLEER come from the germline V gene. The CDR3 protein is CASSQDPPSGGSEDTQYF. The CDR3 nucleotides read TGCGCCAGCAGCCAAGACCCCCCCAGCGGGGGGTCAGAAGATACGCAGTATTTT.

The rearrangement links TRBV4-1 to TRBJ2-7; 12 bases line up with TRBD1. CDR3 size: 17 residues. Germline V lookup: CDR1 MGHRA, CDR2 YSYEKL. V was clipped by 4 bases and J by 2 bases; unmatched bases: 9. DNA for the CDR3: TGCGCCAGCAGCCCAACCGGGACAGGGGGCGCAGCCTACGAGCAGTACTTC. Protein sequence: CASSPTGTGGAAYEQYF.

V is TRBV20-1 and J is TRBJ1-4, with D perhaps matching TRBD1 (6 bases). Germline values: CDR1 DFQATT, CDR2 SNEGSKA (reference sequence). The CDR3 has 15 amino acids. Trimming took off 2 bases at V and 3 bases at J, with 13 bases between the two ends. The CDR3 coding sequence is TGCAGTGCTAGAAAAAGGACAGCTCCTAATGAAAAACTGTTTTTT. Translating gives CSARKRTAPNEKLFF.

This clonotype was counted ten times or more. J is TRBJ2-5 and V is TRBV5-1, with D possibly matching TRBD1 (6 bases). This CDR3 has 13 amino acids. Germline CDR1 is SGHRS and CDR2 is YFSETQ. V lost 5 bases to trimming and J lost 5 bases, with 13 bases between them. CDR3 residues: CASRTGFIETQYF. CDR3 bases: TGCGCCAGCAGGACAGGATTCATCGAGACCCAGTACTTC.

The V and J genes are TRBV7-9 and TRBJ1-1; 10 nucleotides line up with TRBD1. Germline values: CDR1 SEHNR, CDR2 FQNEAQ (reference sequence). J lost 11 bases, V lost 5 bases, and 8 bases had no gene match. The CDR3 is made up of 13 amino acids. In DNA form, the CDR3 reads TGTGCCAGCAGCCTTCCGGGACAGGGGTACGCTTTCTTT. The encoded protein is CASSLPGQGYAFF.

The rearrangement uses TRBV7-9 and TRBJ2-5; D may correspond to TRBD1 or TRBD2 (6 bases each). Germline CDR1 SEHNR, CDR2 FQNEAQ (reference sequence). Deletions cut 9 bases from V and 1 base from J, with 15 bases between. CDR3 size: 14 residues. In DNA form, the CDR3 reads TGTGCCAGTGGGGGGCAGGAAGGCCAAGAGACCCAGTACTTC. The encoded protein is CASGGQEGQETQYF.